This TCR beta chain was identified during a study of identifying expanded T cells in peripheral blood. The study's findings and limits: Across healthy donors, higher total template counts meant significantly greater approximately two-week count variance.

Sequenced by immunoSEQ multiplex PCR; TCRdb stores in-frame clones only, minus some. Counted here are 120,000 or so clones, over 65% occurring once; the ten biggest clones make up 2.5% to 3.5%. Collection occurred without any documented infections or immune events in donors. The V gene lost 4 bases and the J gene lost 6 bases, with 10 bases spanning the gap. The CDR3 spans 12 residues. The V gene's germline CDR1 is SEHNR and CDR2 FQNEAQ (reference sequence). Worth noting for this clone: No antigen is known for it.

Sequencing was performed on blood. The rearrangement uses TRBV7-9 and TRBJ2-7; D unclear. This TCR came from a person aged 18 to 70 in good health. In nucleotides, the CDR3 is TGTGCCAGCAGCTACCTCACGGGCGAGCAGTACTTC. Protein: CASSYLTGEQYF.